This is a list of T cell receptor beta chains from one sample in a study of Graves' ophthalmopathy and Graves' hyperthyroidism. TCRdb reprocessed the multiplex PCR reads with MiXCR, giving one entry per CDR3 protein. The sample yields more than 1,000,000 distinct CDR3 sequences, around a third seen once. Sequenced input: peripheral blood or thyroid tissue (not recorded which). Receptors originate from an adult man with Graves' hyperthyroidism. Each CDR3 is given without its conserved first and last residue. The D gene is left open where the match is weak. Some rows have no size entry. The others give once, few or many, or a class for an expanded clone.

clone size,V gene,D gene,J gene,CDR3 protein
few,TRBV30,TRBD1,TRBJ1-2,AWARTGKGYT
.,TRBV27,.,TRBJ2-2,ASSFDGRGELF
.,TRBV18,.,TRBJ1-2,ASSPNPPVYGYT
.,TRBV7-2,.,TRBJ1-1,ASSFPIGGGTEAF
.,TRBV29-1,TRBD2,TRBJ2-5,SDPLAGDETQY
many,TRBV15,.,TRBJ1-1,ATSRDRGWTEAF
once,TRBV25-1,.,TRBJ1-2,ATNQAPIPGGYT
once,TRBV20-1,.,TRBJ2-3,SARDPGRDTQY
many,TRBV3-1,TRBD2,TRBJ2-7,ASSQVPPGGRTHEQY
.,TRBV9,.,TRBJ1-2,ASSVEPVYGYT
.,TRBV20-1,TRBD2,TRBJ2-5,SAMELARVSETQY
many,TRBV10-2,.,TRBJ1-5,ASNSGRWNQPQH
many,TRBV5-5,.,TRBJ1-1,ASSLLPSGNTEAF
many,TRBV7-3,.,TRBJ2-5,ASSGGAEETQY
.,TRBV19,.,TRBJ2-5,ASSPSVSSETQY
.,TRBV10-2,.,TRBJ1-1,ASSESCMNTEAF
many,TRBV10-3,.,TRBJ1-5,AISEMGGTQPQH
.,TRBV7-9,.,TRBJ2-5,ASSFNSGGETQY
.,TRBV18,.,TRBJ2-2,ATSPPGFANTEELF
many,TRBV6-5,.,TRBJ2-7,ASSSDQGYTYEQY
many,TRBV19,.,TRBJ2-7,ASSTGTQPSYEQY
few,TRBV28,.,TRBJ2-7,ASSLYRTYEQY
few,TRBV5-1,.,TRBJ1-2,ASSQDPNGGYT
.,TRBV7-8,.,TRBJ1-5,ASSPPGQGSANQPQH
.,TRBV5-1,TRBD1,TRBJ2-7,ASAPRDRYYEQY
.,TRBV5-1,TRBD1,TRBJ2-7,ASSPTGELLWYEQY
many,TRBV10-3,.,TRBJ1-6,AISEGSPRDSPLH
.,TRBV7-2,.,TRBJ2-5,ASSFGRSQETQY
.,TRBV10-3,.,TRBJ2-5,AIRGVGETQY
few,TRBV10-3,.,TRBJ1-2,AITQVLNYGYT
many,TRBV24-1,TRBD1,TRBJ1-1,ATSDLPGQENTEAF
few,TRBV7-9,.,TRBJ2-7,ASSQDQARGLPYEQY
.,TRBV9,TRBD1,TRBJ2-7,ASSVDHRGRTYEQY
many,TRBV5-8,TRBD1,TRBJ2-5,ASSLGTGASGTQY